The present T cell receptor (beta chain) was sequenced within a study of T cell responses to AZD1222 COVID-19 vaccine (TCRdb year 2021). General notes on the study: Because spike-specific TCR depth and breadth did not differ between the two schedules, AZD1222 recipients who got a second dose at roughly 4 weeks were pooled with those who got a second dose at roughly 12 weeks. TCR sequencing was performed for roughly 240 trial participants, of whom 200 to 220 were given two doses of AZD1222 and about 25 were given two doses of MenACWY control vaccine. Enrollment into the trials was organized by age into subgroups of 18-55, 56-69 and 70-plus years, and those subgroups contained roughly 150, 30 and 60 TCR-sequenced participants, respectively. Broader findings and caveats from the paper: In the small 56-69-year group, the increase in depth fell short of significance, most likely because of low power. The vaccine-associated CD4 TCRs covered the entire spike protein, and the dominant responses fell in regions 160-218 and 743-854. No day 14 peak-response samples were available, so repertoires were characterized only after the peak T cell response. Only five to seven AZD1222 recipients were SARS-CoV-2 seropositive at baseline, limiting conclusions about previously exposed vaccinees. After two AZD1222 doses, spike-specific TCR breadth and depth were significantly higher than at day 0 and than in MenACWY recipients. Reportedly, close to half of the unique spike-specific TCRs recognized epitopes lying outside the regions that are mutated in the B.1.351 and B.1.1.7 variants. Most participants were white British and females outnumbered males, and the authors suggested that clonal diversity may have been underestimated.

About this clone itself: Its antigen is not yet known. No much larger clone exists at a distance of one base, and base qualities are not known.

The CDR3 goes from the cysteine to the phenylalanine over 15 residues. The CDR3 DNA has 45 bases and is translated from base 1. Trimming removed 0 bases from V and 4 bases from J, leaving 12 bases between the germline ends. The CDR3 regions of human TCRbeta chains were subjected to immunosequencing. As for the authors' bioinformatics: Repertoire TCRs were matched against a reference library of SARS-CoV-2-specific TCRs generated with the MIRA antigen-specificity platform. Breadth was defined as the fraction of unique TCRs that were SARS-CoV-2-associated. Depth was defined as the fraction of total T cells that were SARS-CoV-2-associated. Each spike-specific TCR was assigned to its reactive spike region and to a CD4 or CD8 class using the MIRA data. Log10-transformed breadth and depth values were compared by one-way ANOVA with Sidak's multiple comparisons tests. TCRdb took this table from immuneACCESS and kept in-frame rearrangements with V and J called. Such tables lack part of the clones; where checked against another copy, unresolved V genes explain under half of the gap, and the rest is unexplained. V and J calls and clone size are as listed in that table; D and trimming were resolved from the DNA. This sample is represented by around 130,000 clones; over 75% of them were singletons. The top ten hold roughly 1.7% of the sample.

The sample's time point label, in plain terms: baseline before first vaccination. The vaccinee samples were drawn from two UK trials, COV001 and COV002, one of which was a single-blind randomized controlled phase 2/3 trial testing AZD1222 (ChAdOx1 nCoV-19) in healthy adults. For TCRbeta chain sequencing, PBMC samples from trial participants were taken at day 0 and at day 28 after the second dose. Sample: peripheral blood, taken on day 0 of AZD1222 vaccination. Recombination connected TRBV23-1 to TRBJ1-2; confidence is insufficient to name the D gene. TRBV23-1 is an ORF; its function is uncertain. The TCR originated in an adult in good health. The DNA sequence follows: TGCGCCAGCAGTCAATCGAACGGGTTACGCTATGGCTACACCTTC. Its protein is CASSQSNGLRYGYTF.